The rows below give T cell receptor beta chains drawn from one sample of a study of T cells in localized non-small cell lung cancer. Only in-frame clones appear in the TCRdb table, and some are missing; sequencing was by immunoSEQ multiplex PCR. Altogether about 72,000 clones are present, almost 85% being singletons, with the ten largest covering around an eighth. Sequencing used peripheral blood, obtained before any cancer treatment. The receptors stem from a female donor at least 60 years old with stage I lung adenocarcinoma. Each CDR3 is given with its conserved first and last residue. Fields, in order: clone size, V gene, CDR3 length, J gene, CDR3 protein. A clone size is listed for some rows: how often the clone was seen (once, few, many), or a class if it is expanded.

abundance: -
v_gene: TRBV6-5
len: 14
j_gene: TRBJ1-5
CDR3aa: CASSPADPNQPQHF

abundance: -
v_gene: TRBV5-5
len: 15
j_gene: TRBJ1-1
CDR3aa: CASSLVSPLNTEAFF

abundance: -
v_gene: TRBV7-2
len: 19
j_gene: TRBJ1-1
CDR3aa: CASSYSSDRAIYFGTEAFF

abundance: -
v_gene: TRBV14
len: 20
j_gene: TRBJ2-2
CDR3aa: CASSQTGLRERTANTGELFF

abundance: -
v_gene: TRBV13
len: 18
j_gene: TRBJ2-6
CDR3aa: CASSWGLAGEAGANVLTF

abundance: once
v_gene: TRBV5-6
len: 16
j_gene: TRBJ2-2
CDR3aa: CASSLGGHGITGELFF

abundance: -
v_gene: TRBV6-5
len: 15
j_gene: TRBJ1-2
CDR3aa: CASSHTTGEDYGYTF

abundance: -
v_gene: TRBV18
len: 16
j_gene: TRBJ1-4
CDR3aa: CASSPDTAGTNEKLFF

abundance: -
v_gene: TRBV10-1
len: 15
j_gene: TRBJ1-1
CDR3aa: CASSEGRVRGTEAFF

abundance: once
v_gene: TRBV18
len: 14
j_gene: TRBJ2-1
CDR3aa: CASSPNSGDNEQFF

abundance: -
v_gene: TRBV6-5
len: 13
j_gene: TRBJ1-5
CDR3aa: CASTRREGQPQHF

abundance: -
v_gene: TRBV6-4
len: 13
j_gene: TRBJ1-1
CDR3aa: CASSDSRDTEAFF

abundance: -
v_gene: TRBV6-6
len: 15
j_gene: TRBJ2-5
CDR3aa: CASSSLGASTGTQYF

abundance: -
v_gene: TRBV27
len: 14
j_gene: TRBJ2-1
CDR3aa: CASSLTWFYNEQFF

abundance: -
v_gene: TRBV7-2
len: 13
j_gene: TRBJ1-1
CDR3aa: CASSAQGNTEAFF

abundance: -
v_gene: TRBV7-9
len: 16
j_gene: TRBJ2-5
CDR3aa: CASSAGQGAPSETQYF

abundance: -
v_gene: TRBV2
len: 13
j_gene: TRBJ2-7
CDR3aa: CASSGAGTGKQYF

abundance: few
v_gene: TRBV12-5
len: 15
j_gene: TRBJ1-5
CDR3aa: CASGSGQASNQPQHF

abundance: -
v_gene: TRBV13
len: 20
j_gene: TRBJ1-2
CDR3aa: CASSLGRLGGVRGLYYGYTF

abundance: -
v_gene: TRBV27
len: 15
j_gene: TRBJ2-7
CDR3aa: CASSLDRSGNYEQYF